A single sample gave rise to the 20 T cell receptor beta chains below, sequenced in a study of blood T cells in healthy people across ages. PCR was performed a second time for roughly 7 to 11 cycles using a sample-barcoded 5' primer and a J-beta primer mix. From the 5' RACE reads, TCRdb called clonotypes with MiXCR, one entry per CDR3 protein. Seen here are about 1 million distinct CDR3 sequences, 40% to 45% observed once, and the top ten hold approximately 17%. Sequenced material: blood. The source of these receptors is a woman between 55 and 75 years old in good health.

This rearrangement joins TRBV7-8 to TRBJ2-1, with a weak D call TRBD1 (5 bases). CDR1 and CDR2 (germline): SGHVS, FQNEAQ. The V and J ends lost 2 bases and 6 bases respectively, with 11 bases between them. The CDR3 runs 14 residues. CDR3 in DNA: TGTGCCAGCAGCTTACAGGACACCTCCAATGAGCAGTTCTTC. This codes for CASSLQDTSNEQFF. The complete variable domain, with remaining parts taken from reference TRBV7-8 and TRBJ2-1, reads GAGVSQSPRYKVAKRGQDVALRCDPISGHVSLFWYQQALGQGPEFLTYFQNEAQLDKSGLPSDRFFAERPEGSVSTLKIQRTQQEDSAVYLCASSLQDTSNEQFFGPGTRLTVL.

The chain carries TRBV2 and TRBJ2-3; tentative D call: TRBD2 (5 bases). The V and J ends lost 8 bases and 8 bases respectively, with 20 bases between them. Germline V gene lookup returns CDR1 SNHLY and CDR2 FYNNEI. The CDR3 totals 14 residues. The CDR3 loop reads CASVGELIPPTQYF. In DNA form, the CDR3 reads TGTGCCAGCGTTGGGGAGCTAATTCCTCCTACGCAGTATTTT.

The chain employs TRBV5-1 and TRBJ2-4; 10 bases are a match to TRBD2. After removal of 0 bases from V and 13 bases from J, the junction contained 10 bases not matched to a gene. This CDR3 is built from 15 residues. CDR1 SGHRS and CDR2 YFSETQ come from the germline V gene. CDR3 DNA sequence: TGCGCCAGCAGCTTGGCTAGCGGGAGTATCGAGGAGCAGTACTTC. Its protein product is CASSLASGSIEEQYF.

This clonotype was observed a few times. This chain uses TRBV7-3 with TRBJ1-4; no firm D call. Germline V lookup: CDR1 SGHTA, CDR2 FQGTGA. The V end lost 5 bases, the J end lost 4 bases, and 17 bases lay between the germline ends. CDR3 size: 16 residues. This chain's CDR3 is CASSRGPPAVNEKLFF. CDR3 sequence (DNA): TGTGCCAGCAGCCGCGGACCACCGGCGGTTAATGAAAAACTGTTTTTT.

Here the CDR3 DNA reads TGTGCCAGCAGCTTAGGTGTCTATGGGGCCAACGTCCTGACTTTC. It codes for CASSLGVYGANVLTF. This chain connects TRBV11-2 to TRBJ2-6; D unresolved. CDR1 is SGHAT and CDR2 is FQNNGV in the germline V gene. Trimming took 1 base from V and 3 from J, leaving 7 bases between them. The CDR3 spans 15 residues.

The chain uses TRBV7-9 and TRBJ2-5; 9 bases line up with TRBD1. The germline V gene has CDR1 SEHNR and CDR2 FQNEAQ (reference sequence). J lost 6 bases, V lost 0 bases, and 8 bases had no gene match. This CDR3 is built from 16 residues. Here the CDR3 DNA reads TGTGCCAGCAGCTTAGCCCCGGGACAGGGAGTGCAGACCCAGTACTTC. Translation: CASSLAPGQGVQTQYF.

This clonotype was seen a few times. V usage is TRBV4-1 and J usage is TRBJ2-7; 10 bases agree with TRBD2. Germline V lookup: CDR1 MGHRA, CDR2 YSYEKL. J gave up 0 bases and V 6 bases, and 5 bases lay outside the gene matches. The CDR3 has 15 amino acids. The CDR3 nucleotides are TGCGCCAGCAGTCGTGGGACTAGCGCCTCCTACGAGCAGTACTTC. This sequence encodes CASSRGTSASYEQYF.

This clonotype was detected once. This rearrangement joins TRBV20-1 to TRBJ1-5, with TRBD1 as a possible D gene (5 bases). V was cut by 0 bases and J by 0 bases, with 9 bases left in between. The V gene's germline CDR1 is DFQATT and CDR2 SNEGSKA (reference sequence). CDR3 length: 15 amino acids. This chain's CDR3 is CSARDRGYSNQPQHF. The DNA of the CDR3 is TGCAGTGCTAGAGATAGGGGTTATAGCAATCAGCCCCAGCATTTT.

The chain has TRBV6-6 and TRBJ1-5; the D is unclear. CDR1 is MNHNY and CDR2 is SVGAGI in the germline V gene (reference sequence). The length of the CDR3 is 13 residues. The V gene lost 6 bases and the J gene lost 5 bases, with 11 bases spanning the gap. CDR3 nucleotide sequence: TGTGCCAGCAGGGAGGCCGGCGATCAGCCCCAGCATTTT. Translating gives CASREAGDQPQHF.

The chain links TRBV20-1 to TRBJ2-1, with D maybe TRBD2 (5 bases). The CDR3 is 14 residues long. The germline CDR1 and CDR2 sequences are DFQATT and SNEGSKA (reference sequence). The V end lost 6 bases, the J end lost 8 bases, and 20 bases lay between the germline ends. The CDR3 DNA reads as TGCAGTGCGCACCCCCGTTGGGAGCGATATGAGCAGTTCTTC. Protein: CSAHPRWERYEQFF.

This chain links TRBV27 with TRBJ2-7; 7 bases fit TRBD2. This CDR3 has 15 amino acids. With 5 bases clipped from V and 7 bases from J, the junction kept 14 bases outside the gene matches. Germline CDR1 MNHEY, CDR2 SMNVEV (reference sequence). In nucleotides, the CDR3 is TGTGCCAGCAGTGGCTTTGCGGGAGCGGGCAATGAGCAGTACTTC. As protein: CASSGFAGAGNEQYF.

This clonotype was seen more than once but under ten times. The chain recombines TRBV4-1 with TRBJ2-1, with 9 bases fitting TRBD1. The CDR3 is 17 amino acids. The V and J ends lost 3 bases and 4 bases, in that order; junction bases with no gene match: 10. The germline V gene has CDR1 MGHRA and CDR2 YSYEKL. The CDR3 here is CASSQTAGGQGYNEQFF. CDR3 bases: TGCGCCAGCAGCCAGACAGCCGGGGGACAGGGTTACAATGAGCAGTTCTTC.

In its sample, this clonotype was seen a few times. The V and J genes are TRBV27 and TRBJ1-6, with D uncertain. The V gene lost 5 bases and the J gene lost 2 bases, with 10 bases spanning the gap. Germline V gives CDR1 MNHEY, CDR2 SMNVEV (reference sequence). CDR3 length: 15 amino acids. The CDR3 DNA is TGTGCCAGCAGTCCGGTGAGGACCTATAATTCACCCCTCCACTTT. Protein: CASSPVRTYNSPLHF.

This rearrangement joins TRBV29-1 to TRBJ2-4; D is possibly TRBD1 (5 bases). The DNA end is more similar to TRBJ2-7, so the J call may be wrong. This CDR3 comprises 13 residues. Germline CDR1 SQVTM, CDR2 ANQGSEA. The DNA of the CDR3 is TGCAGCGTTGATACACAGGAAACCTGCGAGCAGTACTTC. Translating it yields CSVDTQETCEQYF.

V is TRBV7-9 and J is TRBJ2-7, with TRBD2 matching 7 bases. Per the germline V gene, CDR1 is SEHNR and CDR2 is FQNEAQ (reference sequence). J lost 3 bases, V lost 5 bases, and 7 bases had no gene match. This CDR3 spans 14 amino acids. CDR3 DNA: TGTGCCAGCAGCACACTTAGCGGGCACTACGAGCAGTACTTC. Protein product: CASSTLSGHYEQYF.

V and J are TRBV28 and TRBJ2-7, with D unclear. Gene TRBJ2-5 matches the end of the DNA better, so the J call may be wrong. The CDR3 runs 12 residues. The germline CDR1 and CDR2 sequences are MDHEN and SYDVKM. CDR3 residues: CASGLSFRTQYF. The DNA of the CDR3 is TGTGCCAGTGGGCTTTCGTTTCGGACCCAGTACTTC.

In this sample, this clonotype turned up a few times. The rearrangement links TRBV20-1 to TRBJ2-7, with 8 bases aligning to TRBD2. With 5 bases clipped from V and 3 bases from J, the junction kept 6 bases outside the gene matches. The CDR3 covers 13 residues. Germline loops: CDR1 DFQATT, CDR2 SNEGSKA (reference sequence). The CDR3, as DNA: TGCAGTGCTCGGGGACTAGACGGCTACGAGCAGTACTTC. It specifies CSARGLDGYEQYF.

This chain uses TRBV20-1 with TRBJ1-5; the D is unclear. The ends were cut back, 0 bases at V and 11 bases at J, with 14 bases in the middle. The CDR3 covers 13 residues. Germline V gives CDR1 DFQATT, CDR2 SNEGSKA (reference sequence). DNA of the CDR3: TGCAGTGCTAGAGACCGGGCCGGTAAGGCCCAGCATTTT. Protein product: CSARDRAGKAQHF.

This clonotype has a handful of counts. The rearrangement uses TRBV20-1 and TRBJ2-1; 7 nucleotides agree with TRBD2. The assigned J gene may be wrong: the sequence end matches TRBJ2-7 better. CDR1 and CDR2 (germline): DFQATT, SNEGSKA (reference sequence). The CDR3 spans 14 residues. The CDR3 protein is CSASWGGSGNEQYF. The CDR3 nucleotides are TGCAGTGCTAGTTGGGGGGGGTCTGGCAATGAGCAGTACTTC.

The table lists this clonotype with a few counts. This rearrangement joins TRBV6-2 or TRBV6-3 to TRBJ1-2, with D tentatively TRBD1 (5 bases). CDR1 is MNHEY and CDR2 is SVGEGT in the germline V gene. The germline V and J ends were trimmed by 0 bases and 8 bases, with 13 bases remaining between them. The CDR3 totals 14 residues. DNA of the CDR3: TGTGCCAGCAGTTACTCTAGGACAAATGGCGGCTACACCTTC. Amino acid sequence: CASSYSRTNGGYTF.